The table lists the clone carrying this T cell receptor (beta chain) with a few counts. Recruited during active infection, patients (from Seattle) were subsequently followed longitudinally. This specimen comes from a study of blood T cell repertoires in COVID-19. For the study at large: Acute-phase and convalescent COVID-19 samples originated in the United States, Italy and Spain. In each case, the material was cDNA or gDNA derived from T cells, B-cell-depleted T cells, or PBMCs.

V was cut by 5 bases and J by 3 bases, with 14 bases left in between. This CDR3 has 13 residues. Germline CDR1 GTSNPN, CDR2 SVGIG (reference sequence). Study processing details: Estimation of nucleated cell counts was performed using reference gene primer amplification. Clones were read by immunoSEQ multiplex PCR, and TCRdb kept only the in-frame ones, dropping some. V and J calls and clone size come straight from that table; D and trimming were deduced from the DNA. The table has over 400,000 clones, around 90% seen once; the top ten hold roughly 7.3%. The chain recombines TRBV30 with TRBJ2-7; D remains unclear. The receptor was derived from a woman in her forties or fifties with COVID-19, enrolled during active disease. Sequences were obtained from peripheral blood. CDR3 DNA sequence: TGTGCCTGGTCTAGAGGTCAGCGCTACGAGCAGTACTTC. Its translation is CAWSRGQRYEQYF.